Reported below is one TCR beta chain. No antigen is known for it. This CDR3 spans 14 amino acids. Germline CDR1 reads SEHNR; CDR2 reads FQNEAQ (reference sequence). Trimming removed 2 bases from V and 4 bases from J, with 12 bases in between. These data are taken from a study of shared clonotypes between healthy human individuals. Study-level information: Per-donor plates numbered three CD4 naive, three CD4 memory, two CD8 naive and one CD8 memory.

Researchers ran the assay at a deep level. Methods used by the authors: ImmunoSEQ junction-only sequences lacked quality scores, so their filtering differed. This table comes from immunoSEQ multiplex PCR, and its TCRdb copy is limited to in-frame clones, with some not included. The DNA gave D and trimming, while V, J and clone size come from that table. Of hundreds of thousands of clones detected, 96% appear once; the ten largest clones hold 0.06%. Whole-study findings and limits: The diversity represented, both genetic and in exposure history, was limited by few donors.

Sequencing input: naive CD4+ T cells sorted from blood. Subset reported: CD45RA+ positively selected. The genes are TRBV7-9 and TRBJ2-7; D is possibly TRBD2 (6 bases). This receptor was identified in a woman aged 25-40 years in good health. The CDR3 DNA sequence: TGTGCCAGCAGCTTAATGGAGGGAGAGTACGAGCAGTACTTC. This translates into CASSLMEGEYEQYF.